The following is a TCR beta chain sequence with its context. Its antigen is not known. Just one base apart from a much larger clone, this may be a read error. The sample holds other DNA sequences that translate to the same CDR3. This entry comes from a study of cytotoxic CD8 clonotypes in ibrutinib-treated CLL. Study-level background: For this cohort, patients were about a dozen relapsed/refractory and about 16 treatment-naive, while roughly 17 were IGHV unmutated. Samples had a mean of 255,043 productive templates and 90,000 or so productive rearrangements. Study results and limitations: Clonality, elevated at ibrutinib response, dropped back toward baseline at progression.

Target depth was 1 in 200,000 to 1 in 1 million T cells, about 10x per clonotype. Some clones are missing from TCRdb's copy, which holds only in-frame ones; the method was immunoSEQ multiplex PCR. In the table there are approximately 120,000 clones, about 50% of which are singletons. The V and J ends lost 2 bases and 7 bases respectively, with 4 bases between them. The CDR3 totals 11 residues. Germline V gives CDR1 SGHDT, CDR2 YYEEEE. This specimen consisted of PBMCs, obtained after 24 months of ibrutinib treatment. The clonotype was recovered from a human donor with chronic lymphocytic leukemia. The V call is TRBV5-6, the J call TRBJ2-4, with no clear D. The CDR3 sequence: CASSFENIQYF. The CDR3, as DNA: TGTGCCAGCAGCTTTGAGAACATTCAGTACTTC. Full variable domain (outside the CDR3, taken from reference TRBV5-6 and TRBJ2-4): DAGVTQSPTHLIKTRGQQVTLRCSPKSGHDTVSWYQQALGQGPQFIFQYYEEEERQRGNFPDRFSGHQFPNYSSELNVNALLLGDSALYLCASSFENIQYFGAGTRLSVL.